The entry that follows covers one T cell receptor beta chain sequence. Its specific antigen is unknown. The sample holds no much larger clone one base away, and base qualities are not on file. TCRbeta CDR3 regions were amplified from genomic DNA using the immunoSEQ Assay, a bias-controlled multiplex PCR. Per the authors' processing: Within the assay, amplification of reference gene primers was used to estimate how many nucleated cells each sample contained. To quantify the absolute abundance of each unique TCRbeta CDR3 rearrangement, sequence reads were collapsed and filtered. For each sample, productive Simpson clonality was calculated by taking the square root of Simpson's diversity index across productive rearrangements. TCRdb took over this immuneACCESS table, retaining in-frame rearrangements with V and J assigned. Such tables are incomplete; in checked studies, under half of the missing clones stem from an unresolved V gene, and the remainder is unexplained. The V and J calls and clone size are taken from that table; D and trimming were inferred from the DNA. Here the sample has 150,000 to 200,000 clones; around 90% occur a single time. The biggest ten clones account for under 30% of the sample.

This record belongs to a study of blood T cell repertoires in COVID-19 (dated by TCRdb to the early 2020s). At the level of the whole study: Samples covering the acute and convalescent phases of COVID-19 were provided by collaborators in the United States, Italy and Spain. The prospective study material was composed of cDNA or gDNA derived from T cells, B-cell-depleted T cells, or PBMCs. The dataset comprised deeply sampled blood TCRbeta repertoires from subjects exposed to, actively infected with, or recovered from COVID-19. The repertoires were made available in a free public database intended to serve as a resource for research on the immune response to SARS-CoV-2. The samples were drawn from the first 160 participants of the ongoing ImmuneRACE study and from more than 1,000 subjects provided by 6 global collaborators. The sample metadata nearly always contained a de-identified subject ID, COVID-19 status, age in years and sex. Where HLA class I and class II types were available, the types were taken from metadata supplied by the sample provider, not from assay-based typing.

Results and caveats for the whole study, not just this receptor: How much clinical and demographic metadata was included differed by source and by participant, and the metadata was provided uncurated.

From the germline V gene, CDR1 is SQVTM and CDR2 is ANQGSEA. Spanning cysteine to phenylalanine, the CDR3 consists of 18 amino acids. Just the 54-base CDR3 DNA is kept, in frame starting at base 1. V is pruned by 6 bases and J by 0 bases, leaving 9 bases of the junction without a gene match. Each collaborating institution followed its own protocols to collect whole blood in K2EDTA tubes. Collaborator samples were shipped for TCRbeta analysis as frozen whole blood, isolated PBMCs, or DNA extracted from either sample type. The TCR sequence derives from a man aged 60 to 75 with acute or convalescent COVID-19. The sequenced sample was peripheral blood. This sequence uses TRBV29-1 and TRBJ2-1, and 15 junctional nucleotides match TRBD2. The nucleotide sequence is TGCAGCGTCCAGGGACTAGCGGGAGGAGAAGGCTCCTACAATGAGCAGTTCTTC. This gives the protein CSVQGLAGGEGSYNEQFF.